This T cell receptor (beta chain) was observed in a study of cytomegalovirus exposure and HLA in healthy donors. Notes on the study in general: Cytomegalovirus status, reportedly, was diagnosed with high specificity and sensitivity by the classifier. Excluded: some indistinguishable V segments such as TRBV6-2 and TRBV6-3. As a later analysis revealed, the rate of TCR association differed by HLA locus, with DRB1 most and HLA-C fewest.

Primers included in the PCR were 60 Vbeta and 13 Jbeta primers. Only in-frame clones appear in the TCRdb table, and some are missing; sequencing was by immunoSEQ multiplex PCR. Altogether 150,000 or so clones are present, 77% being singletons, with the ten largest covering about 4%. Looked up from germline, CDR1 is SGDLS and CDR2 is YYNGEE. The CDR3 length is 15 residues. The V gene lost 4 bases and the J gene lost 5 bases, with 16 bases spanning the gap. Worth noting for this clone: Antigen unknown.

The gene calls are TRBV9 and TRBJ1-5; D gene ambiguous. Sequencing was carried out using PBMCs. The TCR was taken from a male donor in good health and CMV-seronegative. CDR3 amino acids: CASSLNGELYQPQHF. For the CDR3, the DNA is TGTGCCAGCAGCCTAAACGGGGAACTTTATCAGCCCCAGCATTTT.